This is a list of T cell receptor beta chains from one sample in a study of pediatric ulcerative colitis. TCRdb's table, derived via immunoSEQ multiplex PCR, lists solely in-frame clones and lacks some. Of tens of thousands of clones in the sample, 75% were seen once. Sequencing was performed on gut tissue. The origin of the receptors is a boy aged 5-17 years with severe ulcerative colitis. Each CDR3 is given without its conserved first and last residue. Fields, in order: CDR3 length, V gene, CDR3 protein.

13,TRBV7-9,ASSLWTGGSTEAF
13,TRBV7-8,ASSLGTELLYEQY
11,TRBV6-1,ASSGGPGGKLF
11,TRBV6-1,ASNGDRRGGYT
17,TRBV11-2,ASSLDLWRAWENTGELF
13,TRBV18,ASSPQRGQGAGYT
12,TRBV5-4,ASEGQGVSNEQY
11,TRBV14,ASSIDSYNEQF
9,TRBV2,ASSDLDGLH
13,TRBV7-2,ASSYEGRGLYEQY
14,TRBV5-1,ASSLGTVGPQETQY
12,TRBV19,ASRIPGANYGYT
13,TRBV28,ASSIHSGGPNEQF